The clone carrying this TCR beta chain was counted a few times. This CDR3 comprises 13 residues. V shed 7 bases and J 3 bases; nucleotides not matched to a gene: 5. Germline CDR1 SQVTM, CDR2 ANQGSEA. PCR employed 60 Vbeta and 13 Jbeta primers. The repertoire was sequenced with immunoSEQ multiplex PCR; TCRdb's copy has only in-frame clones and lacks some. The sample carries about 160,000 clones, 70% to 80% recorded once. The data originate from a study of cytomegalovirus exposure and HLA in healthy donors. Input material: PBMCs. The chain couples TRBV29-1 to TRBJ2-7; 11 bases match TRBD1. This receptor was obtained from a man younger than 35 in good health and CMV-seropositive. The CDR3 region is CSARTGGIYEQYF. The CDR3 DNA sequence: TGCAGCGCTCGGACAGGGGGCATCTACGAGCAGTACTTC.